The 5 T cell receptor beta chains below come from one sample, sequenced in a study of blood T cell repertoires in COVID-19. Some clones are missing from TCRdb's copy, which holds only in-frame ones; the method was immunoSEQ multiplex PCR. The sample has under 300,000 clones, about nine tenths seen once. Sequences were obtained from peripheral blood. The origin of the receptors is a man aged 55 to 70 with acute or convalescent COVID-19.

The chain combines TRBV7-2 with TRBJ2-7, with a tentative D call TRBD2 (6 bases). The CDR3 totals 14 residues. Trimming took 1 base from V and 7 from J, leaving 14 bases between them. Germline V gives CDR1 SGHTA, CDR2 FQGNSA. The CDR3 bases are TGTGCCAGCAGCTTAGTGCGTCGGGAGAGTGAGCAGTACTTC. It specifies CASSLVRRESEQYF.

The chain couples TRBV6-5 to TRBJ1-2, with a weak D call TRBD1 (5 bases). The germline CDR1 and CDR2 sequences are MNHEY and SVGAGI. This CDR3 region has 14 residues. Deletions cut 0 bases from V and 8 bases from J, with 13 bases between. CDR3 nucleotides: TGTGCCAGCAGTTACTCCGGCCAGGGCGCCGGCTACACCTTC. This gives the protein CASSYSGQGAGYTF.

The CDR3 reads CASSFWDRTHYGYTF. The DNA for the CDR3 is TGTGCCAGCAGCTTTTGGGACAGGACGCACTATGGCTACACCTTC. This chain links TRBV5-6 with TRBJ1-2, with 8 bases matching TRBD1. This CDR3 spans 15 amino acids. With V trimmed by 2 bases and J by 3 bases, 6 bases remained unmatched. The V gene's germline CDR1 is SGHDT and CDR2 YYEEEE. The full variable domain, completed using reference TRBV5-6 and TRBJ1-2, is DAGVTQSPTHLIKTRGQQVTLRCSPKSGHDTVSWYQQALGQGPQFIFQYYEEEERQRGNFPDRFSGHQFPNYSSELNVNALLLGDSALYLCASSFWDRTHYGYTFGSGTRLTVV.

The V call is TRBV12-3 or TRBV12-4, the J call TRBJ2-7; TRBD2 agrees at 7 bases. V gave up 10 bases and J gave up 1 base; unmatched junction bases: 4. The CDR3 is 12 residues long. CDR3: CATRRGSYEQYF. The CDR3 bases are TGTGCCACCCGGCGGGGGTCCTACGAGCAGTACTTC.

The chain has TRBV30 and TRBJ2-5, with 9 bases matching TRBD1. With V trimmed by 6 bases and J by 5 bases, 4 bases remained unmatched. The CDR3 length is 12 residues. Germline V gene lookup returns CDR1 GTSNPN and CDR2 SVGIG (reference sequence). The CDR3 nucleotides are TGTGCCTGCCGACAGGGGGTCGAGACCCAGTACTTC. Its translation is CACRQGVETQYF.